One sample yielded the 19 T cell receptor beta chains listed below, sequenced in a study of tumor-infiltrating lymphocytes in primary liver carcinoma. Co-extracting RNA and DNA was done with roughly 17-32 mg of unsorted bulk tissue as input. Priming with a constant-region primer yielded TCR beta cDNA from 500 ng total RNA. ARM-PCR, slightly modified, supplied the TCR beta libraries through three nested multiplex PCR rounds. PCR rounds one and two used TRBV1-TRBV30 forward primers with a C-beta reverse primer for 10 cycles each. TCRdb passed the multiplex PCR reads through MiXCR, listing each CDR3 protein once. The sample shows around 120,000 distinct CDR3 sequences, less than 80% of them seen only once. Sequencing input: liver tumor tissue from sampling region 1. Subset specified: tumor region T1, superior pole. The receptors were sampled from a woman aged 55-75 years with primary liver carcinoma and hepatitis B virus infection.

This chain joins TRBV7-9 and TRBJ2-1; 7 bases align to TRBD2. The CDR3 is 17 residues long. Germline values: CDR1 SEHNR, CDR2 FQNEAQ (reference sequence). J gave up 4 bases and V 4 bases, and 13 bases lay outside the gene matches. In DNA form, the CDR3 reads TGTGCCAGCAGCTCATGGGGAGTGGGAGGGAAGTACAATGAGCAGTTCTTC. It encodes CASSSWGVGGKYNEQFF.

This clonotype was observed many times. The V and J genes are TRBV4-2 and TRBJ2-1; 11 bases match TRBD2. V dropped 0 bases and J dropped 4; count of bases not matched to a gene: 2. CDR1 is LGHNA, CDR2 YNFKEQ, per germline. This CDR3 spans 16 amino acids. The CDR3 protein is CASSQEGTSGYNEQFF. As DNA, the CDR3 is TGTGCCAGCAGCCAAGAGGGGACTAGCGGTTACAATGAGCAGTTCTTC.

The rearrangement links TRBV7-9 to TRBJ1-1; a weak D match, TRBD1 (6 bases). The V gene's germline CDR1 is SEHNR and CDR2 FQNEAQ (reference sequence). This CDR3 has 13 amino acids. The germline V and J ends were trimmed by 2 bases and 12 bases, with 16 bases remaining between them. In DNA form, the CDR3 reads TGTGCCAGCAGCTTATCTACCGGGACAATTTCTTTCTTT. Translated: CASSLSTGTISFF.

This chain uses TRBV25-1 with TRBJ2-4; the match to TRBD1 covers 9 bases. The V gene's germline CDR1 is MGHDK and CDR2 SYGVNS. This CDR3 has 14 amino acids. V shed 7 bases, J shed 8 bases, and the junction held 9 bases outside the gene matches. The CDR3 bases are TGTGCCAGCACCTCCATGGACAGGGGTGACATTCAGTACTTC. Translation gives CASTSMDRGDIQYF.

The chain employs TRBV28 and TRBJ2-4; 9 bases are a match to TRBD1. V trimming: 4 bases; J trimming: 6 bases; junction bases outside the gene matches: 7. CDR3 length equals 15 residues. CDR1 is MDHEN and CDR2 is SYDVKM in the germline V gene. In DNA, the CDR3 is TGTGCCAGCAGTTCCACAGGGGGCGTCAGAAACATTCAGTACTTC. Its translation is CASSSTGGVRNIQYF.

On this clonotype itself: A read error may produce the germline difference seen at one junction end. The rearrangement links TRBV11-2 to TRBJ1-2, with TRBD1 matching 7 bases. The CDR3 covers 14 residues. Per the germline V gene, CDR1 is SGHAT and CDR2 is FQNNGV. The chain's CDR3 is CAISPGDSYYGHTF. The CDR3 bases are TGTGCCATTAGCCCTGGGGACAGTTACTATGGCCACACCTTC.

The gene calls are TRBV12-3 or TRBV12-4 and TRBJ2-2, with 7 bases lining up with TRBD1. This CDR3 spans 16 amino acids. CDR3 residues: CNSRPFRDSYTGELFF. The CDR3 region has the DNA TGTAACAGCAGGCCTTTCCGGGACAGCTACACCGGGGAGCTGTTTTTT.

The gene calls are TRBV13 and TRBJ2-2; tentatively, D is TRBD2 (6 bases). The CDR3 covers 15 residues. Trimming took 7 bases from V and 3 from J, leaving 15 bases between them. Germline loops: CDR1 PRHDT, CDR2 FYEKMQ (reference sequence). The CDR3 DNA is TGTGCCAGCAATGGGGGGTTGGAGTACACCGGGGAGCTGTTTTTT. As protein: CASNGGLEYTGELFF. Drawing the rest from reference TRBV13 and TRBJ2-2, the complete variable domain is AAGVIQSPRHLIKEKRETATLKCYPIPRHDTVYWYQQGPGQDPQFLISFYEKMQSDKGSIPDRFSAQQFSDYHSELNMSSLELGDSALYFCASNGGLEYTGELFFGEGSRLTVL.

A remark on this clonotype: This sequence may be a read error, since a much larger clone differs from it by one base. The chain uses TRBV6-2 or TRBV6-3 and TRBJ2-1; D is unclear. The V gene's germline CDR1 is MNHEY and CDR2 SVGEGT. The CDR3 consists of 13 residues. Trimming removed 2 bases at V and 7 bases at J, with 9 bases between. CDR3 region: CASSYTIRNEQFF. DNA of the CDR3: TGTGCCAGCAGTTACACGATTAGGAATGAGCAGTTCTTC.

About this clonotype: One end of the junction is discordant with germline, which a read error may explain. The chain recombines TRBV10-3 with TRBJ1-1; TRBD1 is a possible D gene (6 bases). Looked up from germline, CDR1 is ENHRY and CDR2 is SYGVKD. The CDR3 runs 12 residues. CDR3 in DNA: TGTGCCATCAGTGAGCCAGGGGATGAAGTTTTCTTC. Translation: CAISEPGDEVFF.

For this clonotype: A clone one base away is much larger, so this may be a read error. This chain joins TRBV6-6 and TRBJ2-7; TRBD1 agrees at 7 bases. The CDR3 is 12 amino acids. Germline values: CDR1 MNHNY, CDR2 SVGAGI (reference sequence). V lost 4 bases, J lost 5 bases, and 2 bases stayed unmatched. The CDR3 nucleotides are TGTGCCAGCAGTTCCACAGGGGACGAGCAGTACTTC. Amino acids: CASSSTGDEQYF.

The chain is built from TRBV20-1 and TRBJ2-7, with 9 bases matching TRBD1. Per the germline V gene, CDR1 is DFQATT and CDR2 is SNEGSKA (reference sequence). The CDR3 loop spans 14 amino acids. The J segment lost 1 base and the V segment lost 3 bases, leaving 4 bases of the junction unmatched. CDR3 residues: CSARYRGRSYEQYF. The CDR3 region has the DNA TGCAGTGCTAGGTACAGGGGGCGATCCTACGAGCAGTACTTC.

A word on this clonotype: Being one base from a much bigger clone, this may be a read error. This chain joins TRBV6-5 and TRBJ2-1; 12 bases match TRBD2. The length of the CDR3 is 17 residues. CDR1 is MNHEY, CDR2 SVGAGI, per germline. CDR3 loop: CASSSGLAGSSHNEQFF. CDR3 nucleotides: TGTGCCAGCAGTTCCGGACTAGCGGGATCCTCCCACAATGAGCAGTTCTTC.

Concerning this clonotype: A read error is likely, as this CDR3 ends without the conserved phenylalanine or tryptophan. The chain links TRBV6-5 to TRBJ1-1; D perhaps matches TRBD1 (5 bases). The CDR3 spans 21 residues. Germline V gene lookup returns CDR1 MNHEY and CDR2 SVGAGI. With 0 bases removed from V and 0 bases from J, the gap between germline ends came to 26 bases. The CDR3 DNA reads as TGTGCCAGCAGTTACTCGGGGCCGTCCGGTTGGGAGACAGCAATGAACACTGAAGCTTTCTCT. Translation: CASSYSGPSGWETAMNTEAFS.

In this sample, this clonotype turned up many times. The V call is TRBV29-1, the J call TRBJ2-2; 7 positions match TRBD1. J gave up 5 bases and V 1 base, and 4 bases lay outside the gene matches. In germline, CDR1 is SQVTM, CDR2 ANQGSEA. The CDR3 consists of 14 residues. The CDR3 is CSVEVTGWTGELFF. The CDR3 coding sequence is TGCAGCGTTGAAGTGACAGGGTGGACCGGGGAGCTGTTTTTT.

With regard to this clonotype: The germline gene is not matched at one end of the junction; a read error may be the cause. V gene TRBV5-6 combines with J gene TRBJ2-5, with 7 bases matching TRBD2. The CDR3 is 14 residues long. Germline V CDR1 and CDR2: SGHDT, YYEEEE. CDR3 region: CASSHLAEQETQHF. The DNA for the CDR3 is TGTGCCAGCAGCCATCTAGCGGAGCAAGAGACCCAGCACTTC.

The table lists this clonotype with a count of one. Because it lacks the conserved phenylalanine or tryptophan at the end, this CDR3 is likely a read error. This sequence joins TRBV29-1 and TRBJ2-1; TRBD1 matches 10 bases. CDR3 length: 14 amino acids. Trimming removed 4 bases from V and 5 bases from J; junction bases left unmatched: 5. The germline V gene encodes CDR1 SQVTM and CDR2 ANQGSEA. The CDR3 reads CSVGRDRGNNEQFL. As DNA, the CDR3 is TGCAGCGTTGGGAGGGACAGGGGTAACAATGAGCAGTTCCTC.

The gene calls are TRBV5-1 and TRBJ2-5; 8 bases line up with TRBD1. The CDR3 consists of 14 residues. The V gene's germline CDR1 is SGHRS and CDR2 YFSETQ. J lost 4 bases, V lost 8 bases, and 10 bases had no gene match. The CDR3 coding sequence is TGCGCCAGAAGCGTGGGACAGGCGGGAGAGACCCAGTACTTC. It translates to CARSVGQAGETQYF.

This clonotype was recorded only once. Given a much more abundant clone one base away, this may be a read error. The genes are TRBV13 and TRBJ2-7; 8 bases map to TRBD2. The CDR3 is 16 amino acids. V shed 8 bases and J 3 bases; nucleotides not matched to a gene: 15. Germline CDR1 PRHDT, CDR2 FYEKMQ (reference sequence). The CDR3 DNA reads as TGTGCCAGCTCCCTTACTGGGCTAGCGGGCAACTACGAGCAGTACTTC. This translates into CASSLTGLAGNYEQYF. The complete variable domain, with remaining parts taken from reference TRBV13 and TRBJ2-7, reads AAGVIQSPRHLIKEKRETATLKCYPIPRHDTVYWYQQGPGQDPQFLISFYEKMQSDKGSIPDRFSAQQFSDYHSELNMSSLELGDSALYFCASSLTGLAGNYEQYFGPGTRLTVT.